Following are 18 T cell receptor beta chains from one sample sequenced in a study of OX40 agonist ivuxolimab in advanced cancers. TCRdb's copy holds only in-frame clones and misses some; the assay was immunoSEQ multiplex PCR. The sample records 70,000 or so clones, 90% being singletons. The specimen comprised CD4+ or CD8+ T cells sorted from blood, sampled in a trial of the OX40 agonist ivuxolimab. The receptors shown here come from an adult with an advanced solid tumor such as melanoma, head and neck, liver or kidney cancer.

About this clone: One end of the junction fails to match germline, which may point to a read error. V is TRBV6-5 and J is TRBJ1-5; a possible D gene is TRBD1 (5 bases). This CDR3 has 15 amino acids. Per the germline V gene, CDR1 is MNHEY and CDR2 is SVGAGI. The CDR3 DNA reads as TGTGCCGGCAGTTACGGGGGGTTGGCCGGTCAGCCCCAGCATTTT. It yields the protein CAGSYGGLAGQPQHF.

The chain recombines TRBV5-1 with TRBJ2-5, with TRBD1 matching over 7 bases. This CDR3 has 15 amino acids. Losses at the gene ends were 3 bases for V and 5 bases for J; bases not matched to a gene: 10. Germline CDR1 reads SGHRS; CDR2 reads YFSETQ. CDR3 DNA: TGCGCCAGCAGCTCCCAGGACAGGTCTGGGGAGACCCAGTACTTC. Translation gives CASSSQDRSGETQYF.

This clone has more than one count but fewer than ten. The chain combines TRBV10-1 with TRBJ2-7; D ambiguous. V lost 3 bases, J lost 3 bases, and 6 bases lay in between. The germline V gene encodes CDR1 WNHNN and CDR2 SYGVQD (reference sequence). There are 12 residues in the CDR3. The DNA of the CDR3 is TGCGCCAGCAGTGAATCCCACTACGAGCAGTACTTC. Its protein product is CASSESHYEQYF.

The chain uses TRBV5-1 and TRBJ2-3; possible D gene TRBD2, 6 bases. The CDR3 contains 14 residues. The germline gives CDR1 SGHRS, CDR2 YFSETQ. V lost 4 bases and J lost 1, with 10 bases in between. CDR3 coding DNA: TGCGCCAGCAGCCCGGGACTGGGCACAGATACGCAGTATTTT. It yields the protein CASSPGLGTDTQYF.

The V gene is TRBV28, the J gene TRBJ2-3; D not certain. The germline gives CDR1 MDHEN, CDR2 SYDVKM. CDR3 length equals 17 residues. Trimming stripped 3 bases from V and 2 bases from J, with 18 bases between. In nucleotides, the CDR3 is TGTGCCAGCAGTTTCTTGGGCAGAATTATCGACACAGATACGCAGTATTTT. As protein: CASSFLGRIIDTDTQYF.

The V gene is TRBV19, the J gene TRBJ2-5, with 7 nucleotides matching TRBD1. Germline CDR1 and CDR2: LNHDA and SQIVND (reference sequence). V trimming: 3 bases; J trimming: 2 bases; junction bases outside the gene matches: 6. The length of the CDR3 is 15 residues. The CDR3 reads CASSIQDRAQETQYF. CDR3 DNA sequence: TGTGCCAGTAGTATCCAAGACAGGGCTCAAGAGACCCAGTACTTC.

This sequence joins TRBV2 and TRBJ2-5; TRBD2 agrees at 12 bases. Germline assignment: CDR1 SNHLY and CDR2 FYNNEI. Losses at the gene ends were 0 bases for V and 3 bases for J; bases not matched to a gene: 11. The CDR3 spans 19 residues. CDR3 residues: CASSEARLAGAVSKETQYF. As DNA, the CDR3 is TGTGCCAGCAGTGAAGCGCGACTAGCGGGGGCTGTCAGTAAAGAGACCCAGTACTTC.

This clone was counted once. J is TRBJ2-1 and V is TRBV27; 7 nucleotides align to TRBD2. Looked up from germline, CDR1 is MNHEY and CDR2 is SMNVEV (reference sequence). This CDR3 has 15 residues. J lost 4 bases, V lost 5 bases, and 8 bases had no gene match. This chain's CDR3 is CASSPRAGTYNEQFF. CDR3 in DNA: TGTGCCAGCAGTCCTCGAGCGGGAACTTACAATGAGCAGTTCTTC.

The CDR3 spells CASRMLAGYTGELFF. As DNA, the CDR3 is TGTGCCAGTAGAATGTTGGCAGGGTACACCGGGGAGCTGTTTTTT. The chain has TRBV19 and TRBJ2-2; tentative D call: TRBD1 (5 bases). Germline V lookup: CDR1 LNHDA, CDR2 SQIVND (reference sequence). The CDR3 has 15 amino acids. V was clipped by 6 bases and J by 3 bases, with 14 bases between them.

This clone occurred once. V usage is TRBV5-8 and J usage is TRBJ1-2; D is unclear. The CDR3 sequence is 11 residues long. The V gene lost 1 base and the J gene lost 9 bases, with 7 bases spanning the gap. Germline V CDR1 and CDR2: SGHTS, YDEGEE. In DNA, the CDR3 is TGTGCCAGCAGCTTGCTAACAAGCTACACCTTC. It codes for CASSLLTSYTF.

The V gene is TRBV5-1, the J gene TRBJ1-5; 9 bases agree with TRBD1. Germline V gene sequence: CDR1 SGHRS, CDR2 YFSETQ. This CDR3 region has 15 residues. J lost 2 bases, V lost 5 bases, and 5 bases had no gene match. The CDR3 DNA reads TGCGCCAGCAGGCCTACAGGGGGCGGCAATCAGCCCCAGCATTTT. Protein: CASRPTGGGNQPQHF.

The chain carries TRBV20-1 and TRBJ2-5; D gene uncertain. Germline CDR1 DFQATT, CDR2 SNEGSKA (reference sequence). V gave up 6 bases and J gave up 5 bases, with 4 bases separating them. The length of the CDR3 is 9 residues. DNA for the CDR3: TGCAGTGCAGGGGAGACCCAGTACTTC. Amino acid sequence: CSAGETQYF.

This chain connects TRBV6-4 to TRBJ1-2; D not certain. Trimming took off 4 bases at V and 2 bases at J, with 8 bases between the two ends. This CDR3 comprises 13 residues. The V gene's germline CDR1 is MRHNA and CDR2 SNTAGT. The CDR3 spells CASSVDGNYGYTF. The CDR3 DNA follows: TGTGCCAGCAGTGTCGACGGGAACTATGGCTACACCTTC.

The genes are TRBV6-1 and TRBJ2-7; no definite D call. The germline CDR1 and CDR2 sequences are MNHNS and SASEGT. Between the trimmed V and J ends, which lost 0 bases and 9 bases, there was a span of 9 bases. The CDR3 sequence is 12 residues long. CDR3: CASSEARTAQYF. CDR3 coding DNA: TGTGCCAGCAGTGAAGCAAGGACGGCGCAGTACTTC.

The V call is TRBV13, the J call TRBJ2-5; 8 positions agree with TRBD1. The J call is in doubt because the DNA end fits TRBJ2-7 better. Germline V CDR1 and CDR2: PRHDT, FYEKMQ (reference sequence). This CDR3 has 15 residues. CDR3 amino acids: CASSLGRTGLNEQYF. The DNA for the CDR3 is TGTGCCAGCAGCTTAGGCCGGACAGGGCTCAACGAGCAGTACTTC.

The V call is TRBV4-3, the J call TRBJ1-5; D remains ambiguous. Germline values: CDR1 LGHNA, CDR2 YSLEER. The CDR3 runs to 13 residues. V was shortened by 3 bases and J by 3 bases, with 6 bases between the two germline ends. The CDR3 protein is CASSQSYNQPQHF. In nucleotides, the CDR3 is TGCGCCAGCAGCCAGAGCTACAATCAGCCCCAGCATTTT.

The chain carries TRBV11-2 and TRBJ2-1; the match to TRBD1 covers 8 bases. Trimming took 5 bases from V and 9 from J; bases not matched to a gene: 9. This CDR3 has 14 residues. From germline, CDR1 is SGHAT and CDR2 FQNNGV. CDR3 in amino acids: CASSRGQEDTEQFF. The CDR3 bases are TGTGCCAGCAGCCGGGGACAGGAGGACACTGAGCAGTTCTTC.

The chain recombines TRBV28 with TRBJ1-5, with 7 bases matching TRBD1. V lost 5 bases, J lost 0 bases, and 13 bases stayed unmatched. This CDR3 contains 18 residues. From germline, CDR1 is MDHEN and CDR2 SYDVKM. The CDR3 DNA sequence: TGTGCCAGCAGTCCTCCGAAGACAGGGATCTATAGCAATCAGCCCCAGCATTTT. It specifies CASSPPKTGIYSNQPQHF.